The 20 T cell receptor beta chains in this list originate from one sample, sequenced in a study of shared T cell receptors in the human thymus. Sequencing used immunoSEQ multiplex PCR; TCRdb keeps in-frame clones, though not all of them. The repertoire has more than 300,000 clones, around 93% of them found once; the top ten carry about 0.02%. The specimen was thymocytes. These receptors came from a human donor.

The chain uses TRBV27 and TRBJ2-2; perhaps TRBD2 as D (6 bases). Germline V lookup: CDR1 MNHEY, CDR2 SMNVEV (reference sequence). V was shortened by 4 bases and J by 4 bases, with 28 bases between the two germline ends. The CDR3 has 20 amino acids. The CDR3 region has the DNA TGTGCCAGCAGTTCCCGGTCCCCAAGGGACTCCTCTACTCCCACCGGGGAGCTGTTTTTT. This translates into CASSSRSPRDSSTPTGELFF.

The V and J genes are TRBV5-1 and TRBJ2-7; 8 bases align to TRBD1. Trimming cost V 5 bases and J 5 bases; bases outside gene matches: 9. Per germline, CDR1 SGHRS and CDR2 YFSETQ. The CDR3 has 14 residues. The CDR3 coding sequence is TGCGCCAGCAGATCCCGACAGGGGCCTCACGAGCAGTACTTC. The encoded protein is CASRSRQGPHEQYF.

The V and J genes are TRBV4-3 and TRBJ2-1, with TRBD1 matching 7 bases. V lost 4 bases and J lost 8; bases outside the gene matches: 8. Germline V gene lookup returns CDR1 LGHNA and CDR2 YSLEER. The CDR3 is 14 amino acids. CDR3 nucleotides: TGCGCCAGCAGCCTTCCCGGACAGGTGCATGAGCAGTTCTTC. It is translated as CASSLPGQVHEQFF.

The chain couples TRBV30 to TRBJ2-1; 7 nucleotides match TRBD1. The CDR3 covers 14 residues. The V gene's germline CDR1 is GTSNPN and CDR2 SVGIG (reference sequence). The V segment lost 5 bases and the J segment 2 bases; nucleotides outside the gene matches: 6. The CDR3 loop reads CAWGRDRAYNEQFF. The CDR3, as DNA: TGTGCCTGGGGACGGGACAGAGCCTACAATGAGCAGTTCTTC. Filled out from reference TRBV30 and TRBJ2-1, the complete variable domain reads SQTIHQWPATLVQPVGSPLSLECTVEGTSNPNLYWYRQAAGRGLQLLFYSVGIGQISSEVPQNLSASRPQDRQFILSSKKLLLSDSGFYLCAWGRDRAYNEQFFGPGTRLTVL.

CDR3 nucleotide sequence: TGTGCCTGGAGACTGCACCTTAATGAAAAACTGTTTTTT. Translated, it gives CAWRLHLNEKLFF. J is TRBJ1-4 and V is TRBV30; D unresolved. Trimming removed 3 bases from V and 4 bases from J, with 9 bases in between. Germline V gives CDR1 GTSNPN, CDR2 SVGIG (reference sequence). The CDR3 is 13 amino acids.

Written as DNA, the CDR3 is TGTGCCAGCAGCACGGCGTCAGCAGACCAGCCTGAAAAACTGTTTTTT. This codes for CASSTASADQPEKLFF. This chain joins TRBV27 and TRBJ1-4; D is undetermined. The CDR3 sequence is 16 residues long. CDR1 is MNHEY, CDR2 SMNVEV, per germline (reference sequence). V lost 6 bases and J lost 7, with 21 bases in between.

The rearrangement uses TRBV11-2 and TRBJ2-3; 10 positions agree with TRBD1. The V segment lost 5 bases and the J segment 5 bases; nucleotides outside the gene matches: 4. Germline V lookup: CDR1 SGHAT, CDR2 FQNNGV. This CDR3 comprises 14 residues. CDR3 coding DNA: TGTGCCAGCAGCCATGGGACAGGGGAAGATACGCAGTATTTT. Amino acids: CASSHGTGEDTQYF.

This clone was counted between two and nine times. V is TRBV6-1 and J is TRBJ1-1; D possibly corresponds to TRBD1 (5 bases). The CDR3 spans 15 residues. The ends were cut back, 6 bases at V and 7 bases at J, with 21 bases in the middle. Germline loops: CDR1 MNHNS, CDR2 SASEGT. The DNA for the CDR3 is TGTGCCAGCAGCGAATATGGGTCTCGGCAGGGTGAAGCTTTCTTT. This codes for CASSEYGSRQGEAFF.

This clone occurred a few times. The chain carries TRBV28 and TRBJ2-5, with D possibly matching TRBD1 (5 bases). The ends were cut back, 6 bases at V and 1 base at J, with 9 bases in the middle. The CDR3 has 13 amino acids. Looked up from germline, CDR1 is MDHEN and CDR2 is SYDVKM. This chain's CDR3 is CASRNRIQETQYF. CDR3 nucleotide sequence: TGTGCCAGCAGGAACAGGATCCAAGAGACCCAGTACTTC.

The rearrangement links TRBV28 to TRBJ2-3, with D maybe TRBD2 (5 bases). CDR3 length: 14 amino acids. The V end lost 2 bases, the J end lost 4 bases, and 10 bases lay between the germline ends. Germline V lookup: CDR1 MDHEN, CDR2 SYDVKM. For the CDR3, the DNA is TGTGCCAGCAGTTTACCGGGAAGGGCAGATACGCAGTATTTT. Amino acids: CASSLPGRADTQYF.

This chain connects TRBV19 to TRBJ1-2; 9 nucleotides agree with TRBD1. J lost 3 bases, V lost 5 bases, and 13 bases had no gene match. The germline V gene has CDR1 LNHDA and CDR2 SQIVND (reference sequence). The length of the CDR3 is 17 residues. The CDR3 region is CASSPPGQGGGDYGYTF. The CDR3 DNA is TGTGCCAGTAGTCCACCGGGACAGGGAGGAGGGGACTATGGCTACACCTTC.

CDR3 in amino acids: CASSPTGMKETQYF. As DNA, the CDR3 is TGTGCCAGCAGTCCGACAGGGATGAAAGAGACCCAGTACTTC. This chain connects TRBV5-4 to TRBJ2-5; 7 positions match TRBD1. V shed 5 bases, J shed 3 bases, and the junction held 7 bases outside the gene matches. Germline V gives CDR1 SGHNT, CDR2 YYREEE (reference sequence). The CDR3 has 14 amino acids.

The chain links TRBV27 to TRBJ1-3; 7 bases fit TRBD1. The V gene end was trimmed by 5 bases and the J gene end by 2 bases; junction bases not matched to a gene: 6. CDR3 size: 15 residues. The germline V gene has CDR1 MNHEY and CDR2 SMNVEV (reference sequence). The DNA for the CDR3 is TGTGCCAGCAGTACTGAGGGGGCCCCTGGAAACACCATATATTTT. It yields the protein CASSTEGAPGNTIYF.

This CDR3 reads CASSHLEVSYEQYF. The CDR3 DNA follows: TGTGCCAGCAGCCATCTAGAGGTCTCCTACGAGCAGTACTTC. The chain is built from TRBV9 and TRBJ2-7; D ambiguous. This CDR3 region has 14 residues. Germline values: CDR1 SGDLS, CDR2 YYNGEE. V dropped 4 bases and J dropped 0 bases, with 11 bases sitting between them.

The chain recombines TRBV5-1 with TRBJ2-7, with 9 bases fitting TRBD1. The CDR3 loop spans 16 amino acids. Germline CDR1 reads SGHRS; CDR2 reads YFSETQ. The V segment lost 4 bases and the J segment 5 bases; nucleotides outside the gene matches: 13. In DNA, the CDR3 is TGCGCCAGCAGCCAATTTCCGGGACAGGGCTTCCACGAGCAGTACTTC. Encoded protein: CASSQFPGQGFHEQYF. Looking up the rest from reference TRBV5-1 and TRBJ2-7 gives the full variable domain: KAGVTQTPRYLIKTRGQQVTLSCSPISGHRSVSWYQQTPGQGLQFLFEYFSETQRNKGNFPGRFSGRQFSNSRSEMNVSTLELGDSALYLCASSQFPGQGFHEQYFGPGTRLTVT.

The chain is built from TRBV5-8 and TRBJ2-1, with 14 bases lining up with TRBD2. V shed 2 bases, J shed 4 bases, and the junction held 14 bases outside the gene matches. Germline V CDR1 and CDR2: SGHTS, YDEGEE. This CDR3 comprises 20 residues. CDR3 nucleotide sequence: TGTGCCAGCAGCTTTGTCCCGGGACTAGCGGGAGAGCCTTTTTACAATGAGCAGTTCTTC. Its translation is CASSFVPGLAGEPFYNEQFF.

J is TRBJ2-3 and V is TRBV18; a possible D gene is TRBD1 (6 bases). The CDR3 sequence is 15 residues long. The ends were cut back, 2 bases at V and 0 bases at J, with 9 bases in the middle. Germline values: CDR1 KGHSH, CDR2 LQKENI. CDR3 nucleotide sequence: TGTGCCAGCTCACCAGGTCAGGGGAGCACAGATACGCAGTATTTT. It translates to CASSPGQGSTDTQYF.

This clone has a single count. The chain employs TRBV6-1 and TRBJ2-2; 7 positions match TRBD1. V shed 6 bases, J shed 6 bases, and the junction held 4 bases outside the gene matches. Germline V gene data show CDR1 as MNHNS and CDR2 as SASEGT. The CDR3 runs to 13 residues. CDR3: CASRFTGAGELFF. In DNA, the CDR3 is TGTGCCAGCAGATTTACAGGGGCCGGGGAGCTGTTTTTT.

This rearrangement joins TRBV5-5 to TRBJ1-1; 10 bases line up with TRBD1. The germline V gene encodes CDR1 SGHKS and CDR2 YYEKEE (reference sequence). J lost 7 bases, V lost 2 bases, and 5 bases had no gene match. The CDR3 has 14 amino acids. CDR3 region: CASSLGQGVGEAFF. CDR3 nucleotides: TGTGCCAGCAGCTTAGGACAGGGGGTCGGTGAAGCTTTCTTT. Full variable domain (remainder filled in from reference TRBV5-5 and TRBJ1-1): DAGVTQSPTHLIKTRGQQVTLRCSPISGHKSVSWYQQVLGQGPQFIFQYYEKEERGRGNFPDRFSARQFPNYSSELNVNALLLGDSALYLCASSLGQGVGEAFFGQGTRLTVV.

This clone was counted a single time. This chain connects TRBV10-2 to TRBJ2-5, with D perhaps matching TRBD1 or TRBD2 (5 bases each). This CDR3 is 11 amino acids long. CDR1 is WSHSY and CDR2 is SAAADI in the germline V gene. Between the trimmed V and J ends, which lost 7 bases and 5 bases, there was a span of 8 bases. CDR3: CASTGPETQYF. DNA for the CDR3: TGCGCCAGCACGGGGCCGGAGACCCAGTACTTC.